The following is a T cell receptor beta chain sequence with its context. The antigen it binds to is not known. The sample holds no much larger clone one base away, and base qualities are not on file. This entry is derived from a study of shared clonotypes between healthy human individuals (dated by TCRdb to the early 2020s). In terms of the full investigation: A few men and a couple of women, aged 18 to 49 years, made up the cohort. For each donor, three plates each were used for CD4 naive and CD4 memory, two plates were used for CD8 naive, and one plate was used for CD8 memory. The study deeply sequenced blood TCR repertoires of five healthy adults to estimate repertoire size and the extent of clonotype sharing between individuals. To increase sequencing depth and limit assay-specific biases, different laboratories used diverse techniques to prepare libraries and sequence TCR repertoires. Leukapheresis yielded between about 0.85 and 10 billion PBMCs per donor. The full study reports these points: Rarefaction of sorted-subset datasets indicated incomplete sequencing despite the large sequencing depth. Naive subsets generally had larger estimated clonotype richness than memory subsets. Pairwise subsampling led to the expectation that sequencing depth would affect the degree of clonotype sharing among donors. The genetic and exposure-history diversity represented was limited by the small number of donors. Only blood was sampled, and tissue TCR repertoires likely differ from those in blood. When a few donors were compared, the shared fraction of clonotypes was around 5% for naive CD4, approximately 3.5% for naive CD8, more than 2% for memory CD4, and roughly 0.4% for memory CD8. Clonotypes shared by all four sorted-subset donors showed higher generation probabilities than non-shared clonotypes.

CD8 naive samples were obtained by positive selection for CCR7 among CD45RO-negative cells, yielding a CD45RA+CCR7+ population from which TemRA cells were excluded. The donors were healthy, HIV-negative adults with no recently reported acute infections or vaccinations. Every donor was a Caucasian adult living in Nashville, Tennessee, USA. After blood collection by leukapheresis, PBMCs were isolated using Ficoll-Histopaque density gradient centrifugation and then cryopreserved in the vapor phase of liquid nitrogen. Analytical flow cytometry was used to check the purity and quantity of each magnetically sorted T cell population. Each sorted fraction had its genomic DNA isolated and then quantified by UV absorbance on a Nanodrop 2000c. Using the deep immunoSEQ assay, multiplex PCR amplified TCR CDR3 regions from genomic DNA. Genomic DNA extracted from each cell subset was distributed evenly over all wells of several immunoSEQ 96-well plates, and each plate served as one replicate. For sorted subsets, approximately 200 ng of genomic DNA, equivalent to 25,000 to 35,000 T cell genomes, went into each replicate PCR. Purified libraries were quantified with a Qubit 3.0 fluorometer, sized on a Bioanalyzer 2100, and re-quantified with the KAPA Library Quantification kit. Every immunoSEQ 96-well plate was sequenced on a separate single-read 150-cycle Illumina NextSeq 550 flow cell. The authors' analysis ran thus. Because the immunoSEQ output included only junctional sequences and no quality scores, the filtering could not be the same as the filtering used for full-length reads. To assign V/J genes and CDR3, sequences were annotated using PyIR, a Python wrapper for IgBLAST v1.9, with IMGT germline references. Any read was removed if the V/J assignment was weak (E-value above 1e-6), the CDR3 was missing, or the read contained stop codons, out-of-frame junctions, or ambiguous translated residues. V3J clonotypes were defined as sequences sharing an identical inferred V gene, J gene, and CDR3 amino acid sequence. The percentage overlap between two repertoires was calculated by dividing the number of shared unique clonotypes by the size of the smaller repertoire. RTK rarefaction, the Chao1 estimator, and Recon v2.1 estimates of unobserved clonotypes were used to assess repertoire richness. Generation probabilities for all TCRbeta clonotypes obtained by the gDNA method from several donors were computed using OLGA. TCRdb's version of the immuneACCESS table is confined to in-frame rearrangements and falls short of the full clone set. An unresolved V gene accounts for under half of the shortfall where checked; the remainder is of unknown origin. V and J calls and clone size follow that table, whereas D and trimming were derived from the DNA. Within this sample are millions of clones, with approximately 94% of them counted one time only. The ten largest make up about 1.5% of the sample.

The CDR3, from cysteine to phenylalanine, totals 15 residues. Only CDR3 DNA remains: 45 bases, in frame from the first base. Germline trimming: 0 bases from V, 6 bases from J; junction bases outside gene matches: 9. The CDR1 and CDR2 encoded by the germline V gene are SGDLS and YYNGEE. The chain couples TRBV9 to TRBJ2-7, with 7 bases matching TRBD2. Sequencing input: naive CD8+ T cells from PBMCs. Per the publication, the cell subset or site label means: CD45RA+CCR7+. The origin of this receptor is a man between 18 and 35 years old in good health. Some clones in this sample may be carry-over from other donors' samples. The DNA sequence follows: TGTGCCAGCAGCGTAGGGGATAGCGGGTCGGGCGAGCAGTACTTC. It translates to CASSVGDSGSGEQYF.